This passage covers 5 T cell receptor beta chains from one sample sequenced in a study of T cell responses to AZD1222 COVID-19 vaccine. Here immunoSEQ multiplex PCR was the method, and the copy in TCRdb shows in-frame clones only, minus some. The data hold 120,000 or so clones, with around nine tenths observed a single time. Sample: peripheral blood, taken on day 0 of AZD1222 vaccination. The origin of the receptors is an adult in good health.

The chain joins TRBV19 to TRBJ1-2; D is unclear. Germline values: CDR1 LNHDA, CDR2 SQIVND (reference sequence). The CDR3 totals 15 residues. Trimming removed 2 bases at V and 7 bases at J, with 17 bases between. Here the CDR3 reads CASSIIVKGTRGYTF. CDR3 sequence (DNA): TGTGCCAGTAGTATAATCGTGAAGGGAACCCGTGGCTACACCTTC.

There are a few counts of this clone. The rearrangement uses TRBV10-3 and TRBJ1-1, with D perhaps matching TRBD1 (6 bases). V was shortened by 6 bases and J by 2 bases, with 16 bases between the two germline ends. Germline assignment: CDR1 ENHRY and CDR2 SYGVKD. This CDR3 contains 15 residues. Here the CDR3 reads CAIRTTGTGNTEAFF. CDR3 in DNA: TGTGCCATCAGAACAACAGGGACGGGAAACACTGAAGCTTTCTTT.

The gene calls are TRBV30 and TRBJ1-5, with D tentatively TRBD1 (6 bases). The CDR3 contains 13 residues. The germline V gene has CDR1 GTSNPN and CDR2 SVGIG (reference sequence). V lost 1 base and J lost 11, with 15 bases in between. CDR3 protein: CAWSANRVSTQHF. CDR3 coding DNA: TGTGCCTGGAGTGCAAACAGGGTGTCGACCCAGCATTTT.

This clone has a handful of counts. The J gene is TRBJ1-3, the V gene TRBV30; no clear D. The CDR3 loop spans 15 amino acids. V was cut by 3 bases and J by 8 bases, with 20 bases left in between. CDR1 is GTSNPN, CDR2 SVGIG, per germline (reference sequence). The CDR3 here is CAWRVGLGPLDTIYF. The CDR3 DNA reads TGTGCCTGGAGAGTAGGGCTGGGCCCCTTGGACACCATATATTTT.

The chain combines TRBV19 with TRBJ2-7; D gene ambiguous. The CDR3 is 13 residues long. The V end was cut by 3 bases, the J end by 2 bases, with 8 bases between. Looked up from germline, CDR1 is LNHDA and CDR2 is SQIVND (reference sequence). CDR3: CASSIGTTYEQYF. CDR3 DNA: TGTGCCAGTAGTATCGGCACTACCTACGAGCAGTACTTC.